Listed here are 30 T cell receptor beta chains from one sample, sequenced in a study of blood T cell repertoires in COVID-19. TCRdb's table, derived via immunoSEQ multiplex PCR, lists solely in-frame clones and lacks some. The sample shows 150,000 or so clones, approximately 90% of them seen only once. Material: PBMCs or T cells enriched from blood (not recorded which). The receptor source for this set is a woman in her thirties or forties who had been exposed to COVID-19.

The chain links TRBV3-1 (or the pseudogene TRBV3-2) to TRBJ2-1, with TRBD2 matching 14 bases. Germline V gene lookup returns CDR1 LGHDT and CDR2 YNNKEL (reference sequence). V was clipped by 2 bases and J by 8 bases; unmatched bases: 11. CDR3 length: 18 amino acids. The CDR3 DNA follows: TGTGCCAGCAGCCAAAGGGGACTAGCGGGAGTCCGGGCGGATGAGCAGTTCTTC. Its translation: CASSQRGLAGVRADEQFF.

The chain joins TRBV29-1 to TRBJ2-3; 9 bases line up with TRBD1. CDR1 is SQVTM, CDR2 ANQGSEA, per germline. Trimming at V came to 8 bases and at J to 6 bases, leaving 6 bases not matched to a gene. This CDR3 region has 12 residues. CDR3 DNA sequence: TGCAGCACAGACGGACAGGGGGATACGCAGTATTTT. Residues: CSTDGQGDTQYF.

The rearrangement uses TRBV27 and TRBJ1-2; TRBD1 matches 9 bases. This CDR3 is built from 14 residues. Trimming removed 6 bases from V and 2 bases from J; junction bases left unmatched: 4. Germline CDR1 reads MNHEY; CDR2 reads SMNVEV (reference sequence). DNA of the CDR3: TGTGCCAGCAGGGGACAGGGACGGAACTATGGCTACACCTTC. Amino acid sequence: CASRGQGRNYGYTF.

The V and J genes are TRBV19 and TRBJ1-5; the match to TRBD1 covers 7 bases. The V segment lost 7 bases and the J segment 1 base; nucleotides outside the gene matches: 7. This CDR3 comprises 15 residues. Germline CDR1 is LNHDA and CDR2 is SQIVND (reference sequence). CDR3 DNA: TGTGCCAGTAACGACAGGGAAAAAAGCAATCAGCCCCAGCATTTT. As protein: CASNDREKSNQPQHF.

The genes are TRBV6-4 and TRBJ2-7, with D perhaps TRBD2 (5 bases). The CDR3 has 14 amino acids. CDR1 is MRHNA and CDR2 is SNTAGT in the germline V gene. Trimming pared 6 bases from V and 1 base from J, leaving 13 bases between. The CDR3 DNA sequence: TGTGCCAGCAGAAAAACTAGAACGTCCTACGAGCAGTACTTC. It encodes CASRKTRTSYEQYF.

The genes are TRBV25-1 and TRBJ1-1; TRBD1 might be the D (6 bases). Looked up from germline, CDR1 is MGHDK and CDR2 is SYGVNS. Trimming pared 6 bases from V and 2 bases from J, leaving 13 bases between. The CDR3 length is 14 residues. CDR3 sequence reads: CASSSGQPNTEAFF. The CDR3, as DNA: TGTGCCAGCAGCTCAGGACAGCCAAACACTGAAGCTTTCTTT.

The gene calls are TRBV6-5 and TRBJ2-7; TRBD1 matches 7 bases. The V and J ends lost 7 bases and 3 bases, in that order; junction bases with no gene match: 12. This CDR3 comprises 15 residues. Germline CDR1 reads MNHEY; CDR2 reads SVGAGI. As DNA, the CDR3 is TGTGCCAGCAAAAAGAGACAGGGTAAATACTACGAGCAGTACTTC. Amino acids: CASKKRQGKYYEQYF.

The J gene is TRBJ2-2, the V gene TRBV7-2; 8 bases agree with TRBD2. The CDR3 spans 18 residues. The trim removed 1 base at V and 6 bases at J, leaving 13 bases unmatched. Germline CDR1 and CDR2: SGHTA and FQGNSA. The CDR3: CASSLGARGAGAAGELFF. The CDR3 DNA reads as TGTGCCAGCAGCTTAGGGGCTCGAGGAGCGGGGGCGGCCGGGGAGCTGTTTTTT.

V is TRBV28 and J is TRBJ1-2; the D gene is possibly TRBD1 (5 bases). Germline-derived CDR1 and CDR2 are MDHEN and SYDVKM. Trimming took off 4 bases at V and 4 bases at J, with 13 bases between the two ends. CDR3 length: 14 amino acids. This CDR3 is CASSYAGNSYGYTF. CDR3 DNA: TGTGCCAGCAGTTATGCAGGGAACTCCTATGGCTACACCTTC.

DNA for the CDR3: TGTGCCATCAGGGAGGAGGGCTACGAGCAGTACTTC. Protein product: CAIREEGYEQYF. This rearrangement joins TRBV10-3 to TRBJ2-7; possible D gene TRBD2, 6 bases. Germline-derived CDR1 and CDR2 are ENHRY and SYGVKD. V lost 6 bases, J lost 3 bases, and 9 bases lay in between. This CDR3 comprises 12 residues.

For the CDR3, the DNA is TGTGCCACTTACAACTCTGGGGCCAACGTCCTGACTTTC. The encoded protein is CATYNSGANVLTF. V is TRBV28 and J is TRBJ2-6, with D unclear. Germline V gene data show CDR1 as MDHEN and CDR2 as SYDVKM. The germline V and J ends were trimmed by 10 bases and 0 bases, with 7 bases remaining between them. The CDR3 contains 13 residues.

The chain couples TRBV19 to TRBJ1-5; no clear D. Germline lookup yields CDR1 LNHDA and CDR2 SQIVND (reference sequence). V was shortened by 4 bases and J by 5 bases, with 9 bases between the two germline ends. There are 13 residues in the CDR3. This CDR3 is CASSTRDYQPQHF. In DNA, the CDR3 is TGTGCCAGTAGTACGCGAGATTATCAGCCCCAGCATTTT.

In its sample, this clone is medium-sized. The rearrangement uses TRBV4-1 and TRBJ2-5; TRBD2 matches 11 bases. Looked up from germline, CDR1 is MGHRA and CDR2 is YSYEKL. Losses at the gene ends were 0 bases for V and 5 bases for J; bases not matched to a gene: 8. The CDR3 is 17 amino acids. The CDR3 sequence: CASSQDGLAGGGETQYF. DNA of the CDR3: TGCGCCAGCAGCCAAGATGGGCTAGCGGGAGGAGGGGAGACCCAGTACTTC.

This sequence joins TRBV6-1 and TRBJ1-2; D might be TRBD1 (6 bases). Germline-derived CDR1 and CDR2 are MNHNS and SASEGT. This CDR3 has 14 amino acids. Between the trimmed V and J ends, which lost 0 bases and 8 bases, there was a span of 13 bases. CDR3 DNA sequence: TGTGCCAGCAGTGAAGCGGGGACACGTAGGGGCTACACCTTC. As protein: CASSEAGTRRGYTF.

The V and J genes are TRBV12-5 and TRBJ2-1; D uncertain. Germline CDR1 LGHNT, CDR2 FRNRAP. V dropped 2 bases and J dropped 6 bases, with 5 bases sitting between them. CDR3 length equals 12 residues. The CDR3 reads CASGLSRNEQFF. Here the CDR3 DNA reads TGTGCTAGTGGTTTGAGCCGCAATGAGCAGTTCTTC.

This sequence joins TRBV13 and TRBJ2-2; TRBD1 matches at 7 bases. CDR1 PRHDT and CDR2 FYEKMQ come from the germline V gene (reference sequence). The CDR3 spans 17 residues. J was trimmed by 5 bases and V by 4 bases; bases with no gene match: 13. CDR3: CASSSDRDLVITGELFF. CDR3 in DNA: TGTGCCAGCAGCTCCGACAGGGATCTTGTCATAACCGGGGAGCTGTTTTTT.

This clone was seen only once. The CDR3 region has the DNA TGCGCCAGCAGCCAAGGCTTCCAGGGAACTAATGAAAAACTGTTTTTT. Amino acid sequence: CASSQGFQGTNEKLFF. This chain joins TRBV4-1 and TRBJ1-4; tentatively, D is TRBD1 (5 bases). CDR3 size: 16 residues. Germline V gives CDR1 MGHRA, CDR2 YSYEKL. The V end was cut by 1 base, the J end by 1 base, with 10 bases between.

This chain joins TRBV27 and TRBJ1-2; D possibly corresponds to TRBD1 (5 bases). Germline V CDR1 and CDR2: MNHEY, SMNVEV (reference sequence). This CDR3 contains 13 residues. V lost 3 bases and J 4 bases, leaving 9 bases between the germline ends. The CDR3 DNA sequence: TGTGCCAGCAGTTTGGGGAGGGGCTATGGCTACACCTTC. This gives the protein CASSLGRGYGYTF.

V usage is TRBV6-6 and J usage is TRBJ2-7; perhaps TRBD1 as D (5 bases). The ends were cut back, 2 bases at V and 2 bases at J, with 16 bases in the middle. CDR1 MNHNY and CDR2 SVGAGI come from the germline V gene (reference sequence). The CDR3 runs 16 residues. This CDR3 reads CASSYAPTAPTYEQYF. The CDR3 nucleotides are TGTGCCAGCAGTTACGCCCCGACAGCCCCCACCTACGAGCAGTACTTC.

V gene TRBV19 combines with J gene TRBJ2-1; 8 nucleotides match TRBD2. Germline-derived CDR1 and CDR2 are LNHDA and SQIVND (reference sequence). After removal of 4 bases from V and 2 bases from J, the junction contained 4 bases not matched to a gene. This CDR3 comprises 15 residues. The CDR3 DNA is TGTGCCAGTAGTAAACCGGGACTAGCCTACAATGAGCAGTTCTTC. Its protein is CASSKPGLAYNEQFF.

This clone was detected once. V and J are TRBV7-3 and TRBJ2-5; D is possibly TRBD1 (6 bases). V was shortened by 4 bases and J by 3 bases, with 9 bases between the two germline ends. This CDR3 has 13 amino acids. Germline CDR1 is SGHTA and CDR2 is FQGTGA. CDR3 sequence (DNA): TGTGCCAGCAGCTGGGACAAAGAAGAGACCCAGTACTTC. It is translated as CASSWDKEETQYF.

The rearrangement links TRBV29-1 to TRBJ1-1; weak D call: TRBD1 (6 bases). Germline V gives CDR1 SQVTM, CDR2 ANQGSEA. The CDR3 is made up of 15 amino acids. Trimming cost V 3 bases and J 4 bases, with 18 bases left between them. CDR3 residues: CSVESVWQGITEAFF. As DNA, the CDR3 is TGCAGCGTTGAGTCGGTTTGGCAGGGGATCACTGAAGCTTTCTTT. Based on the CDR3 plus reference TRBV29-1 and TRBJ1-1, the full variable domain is SAVISQKPSRDICQRGTSLTIQCQVDSQVTMMFWYRQQPGQSLTLIATANQGSEATYESGFVIDKFPISRPNLTFSTLTVSNMSPEDSSIYLCSVESVWQGITEAFFGQGTRLTVV.

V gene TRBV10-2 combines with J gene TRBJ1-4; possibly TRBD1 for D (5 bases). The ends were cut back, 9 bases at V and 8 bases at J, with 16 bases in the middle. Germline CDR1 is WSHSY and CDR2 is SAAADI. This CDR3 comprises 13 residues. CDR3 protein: CASGTGGREKLFF. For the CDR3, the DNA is TGCGCCAGTGGGACGGGGGGGAGGGAAAAACTGTTTTTT.

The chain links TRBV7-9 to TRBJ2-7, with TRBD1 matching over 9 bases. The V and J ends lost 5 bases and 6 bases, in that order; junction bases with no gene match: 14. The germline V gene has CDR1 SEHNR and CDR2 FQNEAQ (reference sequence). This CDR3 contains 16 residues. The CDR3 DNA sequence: TGTGCCAGCAGCCCGTTGACGGGACAGGGATTCGGCGAGCAGTACTTC. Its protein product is CASSPLTGQGFGEQYF.

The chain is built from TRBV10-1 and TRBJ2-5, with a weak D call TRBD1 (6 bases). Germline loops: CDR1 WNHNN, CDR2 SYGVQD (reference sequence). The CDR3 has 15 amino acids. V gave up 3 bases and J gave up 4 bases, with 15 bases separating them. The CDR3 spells CASSDNRAAGETQYF. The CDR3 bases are TGCGCCAGCAGTGACAACAGGGCAGCTGGAGAGACCCAGTACTTC.

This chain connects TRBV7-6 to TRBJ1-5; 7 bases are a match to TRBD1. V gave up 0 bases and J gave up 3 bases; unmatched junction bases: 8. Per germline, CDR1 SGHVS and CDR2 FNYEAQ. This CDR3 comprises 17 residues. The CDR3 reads CASSLALKGGLNQPQHF. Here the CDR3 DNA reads TGTGCCAGCAGCTTAGCGCTAAAAGGGGGCCTCAATCAGCCCCAGCATTTT.

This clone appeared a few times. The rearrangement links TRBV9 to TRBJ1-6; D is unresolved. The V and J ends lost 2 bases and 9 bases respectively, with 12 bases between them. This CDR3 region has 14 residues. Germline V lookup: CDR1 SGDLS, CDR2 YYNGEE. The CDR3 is CASSVDQVTSPLHF. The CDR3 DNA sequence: TGTGCCAGCAGCGTGGATCAGGTGACTTCACCCCTCCACTTT.

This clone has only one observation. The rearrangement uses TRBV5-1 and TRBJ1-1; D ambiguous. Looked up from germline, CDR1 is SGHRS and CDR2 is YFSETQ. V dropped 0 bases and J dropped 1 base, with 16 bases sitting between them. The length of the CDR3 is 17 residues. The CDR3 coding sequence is TGCGCCAGCAGCTTGGTCGTGGGAACGGACTCGAACACTGAAGCTTTCTTT. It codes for CASSLVVGTDSNTEAFF. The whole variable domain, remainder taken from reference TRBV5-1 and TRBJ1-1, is KAGVTQTPRYLIKTRGQQVTLSCSPISGHRSVSWYQQTPGQGLQFLFEYFSETQRNKGNFPGRFSGRQFSNSRSEMNVSTLELGDSALYLCASSLVVGTDSNTEAFFGQGTRLTVV.

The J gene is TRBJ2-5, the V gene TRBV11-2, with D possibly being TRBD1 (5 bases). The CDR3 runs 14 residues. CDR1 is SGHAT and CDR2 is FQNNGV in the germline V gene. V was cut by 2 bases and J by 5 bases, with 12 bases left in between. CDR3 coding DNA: TGTGCCAGCAGCTTACTCAGGGTTGGGGAGACCCAGTACTTC. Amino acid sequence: CASSLLRVGETQYF. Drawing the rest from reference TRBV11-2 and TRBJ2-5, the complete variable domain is EAGVAQSPRYKIIEKRQSVAFWCNPISGHATLYWYQQILGQGPKLLIQFQNNGVVDDSQLPKDRFSAERLKGVDSTLKIQPAKLEDSAVYLCASSLLRVGETQYFGPGTRLLVL.

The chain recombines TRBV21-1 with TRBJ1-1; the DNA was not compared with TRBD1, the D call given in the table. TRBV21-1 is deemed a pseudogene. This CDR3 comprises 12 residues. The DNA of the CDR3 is TGTGCCAGCAGCCTCCAGGGTACTGAAGCTTTCTTT. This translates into CASSLQGTEAFF.